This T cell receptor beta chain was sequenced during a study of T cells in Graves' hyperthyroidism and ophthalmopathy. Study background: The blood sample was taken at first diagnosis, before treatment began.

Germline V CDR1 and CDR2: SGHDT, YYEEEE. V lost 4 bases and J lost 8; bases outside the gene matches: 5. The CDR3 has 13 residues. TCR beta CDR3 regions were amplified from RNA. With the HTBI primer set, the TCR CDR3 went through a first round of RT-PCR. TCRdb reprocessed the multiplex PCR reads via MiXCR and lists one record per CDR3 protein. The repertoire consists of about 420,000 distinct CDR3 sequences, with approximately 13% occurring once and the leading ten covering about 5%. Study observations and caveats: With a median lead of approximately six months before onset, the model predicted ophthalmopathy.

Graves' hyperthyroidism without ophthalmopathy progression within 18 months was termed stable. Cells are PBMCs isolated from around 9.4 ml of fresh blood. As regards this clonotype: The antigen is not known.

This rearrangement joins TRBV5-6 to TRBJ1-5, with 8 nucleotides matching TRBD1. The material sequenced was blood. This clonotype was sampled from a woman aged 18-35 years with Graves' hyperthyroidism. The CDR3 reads CASSNGQGEPQHF. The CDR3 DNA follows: TGTGCCAGCAGCAACGGACAGGGAGAGCCCCAGCATTTT.